This entry lists 3 T cell receptor beta chains sequenced from one sample in a study of shared clonotypes between healthy human individuals. Some clones are missing from TCRdb's copy, which holds only in-frame ones; the method was immunoSEQ multiplex PCR. The sample lists around 2,000,000 clones; just under 95% were seen once. Terminally differentiated effector memory CD45RA+ cells were left out of the naive CD8 fraction, which was CD45RO-negative and positively selected for CCR7. Sequencing was carried out using naive CD8+ T cells sorted from blood. The origin of the receptors is a man aged 18 to 30 in good health.

This chain links TRBV27 with TRBJ2-7, with no clear D. Germline loops: CDR1 MNHEY, CDR2 SMNVEV (reference sequence). Trimming took 3 bases from V and 4 from J, leaving 10 bases between them. This CDR3 comprises 13 residues. CDR3 DNA sequence: TGTGCCAGCAGTTTGCACAGCCGATACGAGCAGTACTTC. This encodes CASSLHSRYEQYF.

This chain uses TRBV9 with TRBJ2-7; TRBD2 aligns across 10 bases. Germline-derived CDR1 and CDR2 are SGDLS and YYNGEE. The CDR3 contains 16 residues. Germline trimming cut 3 bases from V and 5 bases from J; bases unmatched to any gene: 11. CDR3 amino acids: CASSAKGWLAGDEQYF. CDR3 bases: TGTGCCAGCAGCGCGAAAGGGTGGCTAGCGGGGGACGAGCAGTACTTC.

Details on this clone: Compared with germline, one end of the junction differs, possibly owing to a read error. The rearrangement uses TRBV25-1 and TRBJ1-2; D unresolved. Germline V gene data show CDR1 as MGHDK and CDR2 as SYGVNS. The CDR3 has 11 amino acids. CDR3 sequence: CASSEPPGPHF. As DNA, the CDR3 is TGTGCCAGCAGTGAGCCCCCGGGTCCCCACTTC.